These 7 T cell receptor beta chains share one sample of origin, sequenced in a study of T cell responses to AZD1222 COVID-19 vaccine. TCRdb keeps only in-frame clones here, not all; method: immunoSEQ multiplex PCR. The sample has under 40,000 clones, 75% to 85% seen once; the top ten hold roughly 4.5%. This specimen was peripheral blood, taken 28 days after the second AZD1222 dose. Receptors were obtained from an adult who received the AZD1222 COVID-19 vaccine.

In this sample, this clone turned up once. The rearrangement uses TRBV15 and TRBJ1-2; the match to TRBD1 covers 7 bases. The CDR3 is 12 amino acids. The J segment lost 8 bases and the V segment lost 5 bases, leaving 5 bases of the junction unmatched. Germline-derived CDR1 and CDR2 are LNHNV and YYDKDF (reference sequence). The CDR3 nucleotides are TGTGCCACCAGCGGGCGACAGGGCGGCTACACCTTC. Translation: CATSGRQGGYTF.

The chain links TRBV10-3 to TRBJ2-3; no reliable D call. V dropped 2 bases and J dropped 0 bases, with 3 bases sitting between them. CDR1 and CDR2 from the germline V gene are ENHRY and SYGVKD. The CDR3 is 13 amino acids. Written as DNA, the CDR3 is TGTGCCATCAGTGAGGCTAGCACAGATACGCAGTATTTT. Translating gives CAISEASTDTQYF.

This chain connects TRBV5-6 to TRBJ1-2; 7 bases match TRBD1. The CDR3 consists of 16 residues. Germline CDR1 reads SGHDT; CDR2 reads YYEEEE. Losses at the gene ends were 3 bases for V and 4 bases for J; bases not matched to a gene: 12. CDR3 sequence (DNA): TGTGCCAGCAGCTCCCGACAGGGTAGAGGTATCTATGGCTACACCTTC. Its protein is CASSSRQGRGIYGYTF.

The J gene is TRBJ2-5, the V gene TRBV6-4; D is perhaps TRBD2 (6 bases). This CDR3 has 17 residues. Trimming shortened V by 2 bases and J by 2 bases, and 18 bases separated the two germline ends. CDR1 and CDR2 from the germline V gene are MRHNA and SNTAGT. The CDR3 coding sequence is TGTGCCAGCAGTGACCATATGGACGGGAGAGGGCAAGAGACCCAGTACTTC. Protein sequence: CASSDHMDGRGQETQYF.

CDR3: CAAPLAGPKTSGSLETQYF. The CDR3 bases are TGTGCCGCCCCCCTGGCGGGGCCGAAGACTAGCGGGAGCTTAGAGACCCAGTACTTC. This chain uses TRBV24-1 with TRBJ2-5; 12 bases are a match to TRBD2. Germline V gene lookup returns CDR1 KGHDR and CDR2 SFDVKD. CDR3 length equals 19 residues. Unmatched junction bases numbered 23, after V lost 12 bases and J lost 4 bases.

V usage is TRBV6-5 and J usage is TRBJ1-5, with D maybe TRBD1 (6 bases). Trimming removed 6 bases at V and 4 bases at J, with 10 bases between. This CDR3 comprises 13 residues. The germline CDR1 and CDR2 sequences are MNHEY and SVGAGI. The CDR3: CASREGGNQPQHF. The CDR3 bases are TGTGCCAGCAGGGAGGGGGGGAATCAGCCCCAGCATTTT.

V usage is TRBV11-1 and J usage is TRBJ2-1; 15 bases align to TRBD2. Per germline, CDR1 SGHAT and CDR2 FQDESV (reference sequence). The CDR3 spans 15 residues. V was pared by 7 bases and J by 9 bases, with 7 bases of the junction left unmatched. CDR3 sequence: CASTPGLAGGGEQFF. Here the CDR3 DNA reads TGTGCCAGCACCCCAGGACTAGCGGGAGGGGGTGAGCAGTTCTTC.